Below, 26 T cell receptor beta chains from the same sample are listed, as sequenced in a study of blood T cell repertoires in COVID-19. Method: immunoSEQ multiplex PCR; TCRdb's copy keeps in-frame clones and lacks some. The sample holds under 350,000 clones, less than 90% seen once. Sequencing input: peripheral blood. These receptors all stem from a human donor in a cohort sampled during active COVID-19.

CDR3 in DNA: TGTGCCAGCAGTGAAGCCGGGTTTGGCACCGGGGAGCTGTTTTTT. Translating it yields CASSEAGFGTGELFF. J is TRBJ2-2 and V is TRBV6-1; D uncertain. The CDR3 length is 15 residues. The germline V gene encodes CDR1 MNHNS and CDR2 SASEGT. V was trimmed by 0 bases and J by 4 bases, leaving 9 bases between them.

CDR3: CASSSSGRNEQYF. In DNA form, the CDR3 reads TGTGCCAGTAGTTCTAGCGGGCGCAACGAGCAGTACTTC. The chain combines TRBV19 with TRBJ2-7; 8 nucleotides agree with TRBD2. Germline V lookup: CDR1 LNHDA, CDR2 SQIVND (reference sequence). The trim removed 5 bases at V and 5 bases at J, leaving 5 bases unmatched. CDR3 size: 13 residues.

The V and J genes are TRBV29-1 and TRBJ2-3; TRBD2 matches 8 bases. V was pared by 6 bases and J by 1 base, with 9 bases of the junction left unmatched. The CDR3 contains 15 residues. The germline V gene encodes CDR1 SQVTM and CDR2 ANQGSEA. The CDR3 sequence: CSVADTSGGTDTQYF. The DNA for the CDR3 is TGCAGCGTAGCCGACACTAGCGGAGGCACAGATACGCAGTATTTT.

The genes are TRBV7-2 and TRBJ2-1, with 11 bases lining up with TRBD2. Germline loops: CDR1 SGHTA, CDR2 FQGNSA. The trim removed 2 bases at V and 12 bases at J, leaving 12 bases unmatched. CDR3 length equals 16 residues. DNA of the CDR3: TGTGCCAGCAGCTTAACCGGGACTAGCGGCCTCCTAGGGCAGTTCTTC. Its protein is CASSLTGTSGLLGQFF.

The chain uses TRBV6-2 or TRBV6-3 and TRBJ1-3, with D unresolved. The CDR3 has 13 residues. V lost 4 bases and J lost 4, with 8 bases in between. The germline V gene has CDR1 MNHEY and CDR2 SVGEGT. This CDR3 reads CASSSPLGNTIYF. The CDR3 region has the DNA TGTGCCAGCAGTTCCCCTCTGGGAAACACCATATATTTT.

The rearrangement links TRBV15 to TRBJ2-7, with D unclear. The length of the CDR3 is 14 residues. V was shortened by 0 bases and J by 0 bases, with 6 bases between the two germline ends. CDR1 and CDR2 (germline): LNHNV, YYDKDF (reference sequence). The CDR3 loop is CATSRDLSSYEQYF. CDR3 bases: TGTGCCACCAGCAGAGATCTCTCCTCCTACGAGCAGTACTTC.

This chain uses TRBV19 with TRBJ2-1; maybe TRBD2 (5 bases). The germline gives CDR1 LNHDA, CDR2 SQIVND (reference sequence). Trimming cost V 6 bases and J 0 bases, with 9 bases left between them. The CDR3 sequence is 14 residues long. CDR3 loop: CASRRESSYNEQFF. The CDR3 coding sequence is TGTGCCAGTAGAAGGGAGTCCTCCTACAATGAGCAGTTCTTC.

The rearrangement joins TRBV18 to TRBJ1-1; 8 bases align to TRBD1. In germline, CDR1 is KGHSH, CDR2 LQKENI. After removal of 2 bases from V and 9 bases from J, the junction contained 2 bases not matched to a gene. CDR3 length: 12 amino acids. CDR3 in amino acids: CASSPGQGKAFF. CDR3 in DNA: TGTGCCAGCTCACCAGGACAGGGAAAAGCTTTCTTT. The full variable domain, with the rest looked up from reference TRBV18 and TRBJ1-1, is NAGVMQNPRHLVRRRGQEARLRCSPMKGHSHVYWYRQLPEEGLKFMVYLQKENIIDESGMPKERFSAEFPKEGPSILRIQQVVRGDSAAYFCASSPGQGKAFFGQGTRLTVV.

The chain carries TRBV4-1 and TRBJ2-4, with D perhaps matching TRBD2 (6 bases). The V end was cut by 1 base, the J end by 6 bases, with 16 bases between. Germline-derived CDR1 and CDR2 are MGHRA and YSYEKL. The CDR3 has 16 residues. CDR3 coding DNA: TGCGCCAGCAGCCAAGGGGTAGGGGACTCTAGAAACATTCAGTACTTC. This sequence encodes CASSQGVGDSRNIQYF.

In its sample, this clone was seen once. The V and J genes are TRBV19 and TRBJ2-3; no reliable D call. With 1 base removed from V and 5 bases from J, the gap between germline ends came to 13 bases. The CDR3 is made up of 15 amino acids. Germline V gives CDR1 LNHDA, CDR2 SQIVND (reference sequence). The CDR3 is CASSIGPGAQDTQYF. As DNA, the CDR3 is TGTGCCAGTAGTATAGGGCCCGGAGCACAAGATACGCAGTATTTT. Variable domain in full (rest from reference TRBV19 and TRBJ2-3): DGGITQSPKYLFRKEGQNVTLSCEQNLNHDAMYWYRQDPGQGLRLIYYSQIVNDFQKGDIAEGYSVSREKKESFPLTVTSAQKNPTAFYLCASSIGPGAQDTQYFGPGTRLTVL.

The gene calls are TRBV7-2 and TRBJ1-2, with a tentative D call TRBD1 (5 bases). The CDR3 spans 14 residues. Trimming took off 0 bases at V and 7 bases at J, with 12 bases between the two ends. CDR1 is SGHTA and CDR2 is FQGNSA in the germline V gene. The CDR3 DNA is TGTGCCAGCAGCTTAGCGGCGGGGCCGGGTGGCTACACCTTC. This encodes CASSLAAGPGGYTF. Full variable domain (rest looked up from reference TRBV7-2 and TRBJ1-2): GAGVSQSPSNKVTEKGKDVELRCDPISGHTALYWYRQSLGQGLEFLIYFQGNSAPDKSGLPSDRFSAERTGGSVSTLTIQRTQQEDSAVYLCASSLAAGPGGYTFGSGTRLTVV.

In this sample, this clone turned up once. The chain carries TRBV3-1 (or the pseudogene TRBV3-2) and TRBJ1-1; tentative D call: TRBD1 (6 bases). The V and J ends lost 0 bases and 5 bases respectively, with 13 bases between them. From germline, CDR1 is LGHDT and CDR2 YNNKEL (reference sequence). This CDR3 is 15 amino acids long. In DNA form, the CDR3 reads TGTGCCAGCAGCCAAGAGAGCCAGGGGAAGACTGAAGCTTTCTTT. Translating gives CASSQESQGKTEAFF.

J is TRBJ1-2 and V is TRBV12-3 or TRBV12-4; 10 nucleotides line up with TRBD1. Trimming took 5 bases from V and 6 from J; bases not matched to a gene: 3. CDR3 length equals 13 residues. The CDR3 loop is CASSLGQGDGYTF. CDR3 nucleotide sequence: TGTGCCAGCAGTCTAGGACAGGGGGATGGCTACACCTTC.

The chain is built from TRBV4-3 and TRBJ2-3; no reliable D call. V lost 0 bases, J lost 1 base, and 5 bases lay in between. Germline CDR1 is LGHNA and CDR2 is YSLEER. The CDR3 is made up of 14 amino acids. This CDR3 reads CASSQDRGTDTQYF. DNA for the CDR3: TGCGCCAGCAGCCAAGATCGGGGCACAGATACGCAGTATTTT.

The chain couples TRBV5-1 to TRBJ2-1, with D tentatively TRBD2 (6 bases). Trimming took 3 bases from V and 6 from J, leaving 13 bases between them. The CDR3 is 14 amino acids. Germline V gene lookup returns CDR1 SGHRS and CDR2 YFSETQ. The chain's CDR3 is CASSSGDSGNEQFF. The CDR3 DNA reads as TGCGCCAGCAGCTCGGGGGACTCGGGCAATGAGCAGTTCTTC.

The chain joins TRBV3-1 (or the pseudogene TRBV3-2) to TRBJ2-7, with 7 bases fitting TRBD1. The germline V gene encodes CDR1 LGHDT and CDR2 YNNKEL (reference sequence). This CDR3 spans 15 amino acids. V shed 1 base and J 3 bases; nucleotides not matched to a gene: 6. CDR3 in DNA: TGTGCCAGCAGCCAAGGGAGCCAGGGGGTCTACGAGCAGTACTTC. Its translation is CASSQGSQGVYEQYF.

This chain connects TRBV6-2 or TRBV6-3 to TRBJ2-7, with 9 bases lining up with TRBD2. The germline CDR1 and CDR2 sequences are MNHEY and SVGEGT. V trimming: 0 bases; J trimming: 2 bases; junction bases outside the gene matches: 5. The CDR3 is 16 residues long. CDR3 in DNA: TGTGCCAGCAGTTACTCGTCCCTAGCGGGGACCTACGAGCAGTACTTC. Translation gives CASSYSSLAGTYEQYF.

V is TRBV2 and J is TRBJ1-2, with 9 bases that match TRBD1. The trim removed 5 bases at V and 2 bases at J, leaving 9 bases unmatched. The CDR3 extends over 16 amino acids. CDR1 and CDR2 (germline): SNHLY, FYNNEI. CDR3 DNA sequence: TGTGCCAGCAGTCGCCAGGGGACAGGGTCCAACTATGGCTACACCTTC. Translating gives CASSRQGTGSNYGYTF.

The genes are TRBV11-2 and TRBJ1-5; D gene unclear. Germline lookup yields CDR1 SGHAT and CDR2 FQNNGV. V was clipped by 4 bases and J by 4 bases, with 14 bases between them. CDR3 length: 15 amino acids. CDR3 sequence reads: CASSSGGSSNQPQHF. The CDR3 DNA sequence: TGTGCCAGCAGCTCAGGTGGTAGTTCTAATCAGCCCCAGCATTTT. The full variable domain, completed using reference TRBV11-2 and TRBJ1-5, is EAGVAQSPRYKIIEKRQSVAFWCNPISGHATLYWYQQILGQGPKLLIQFQNNGVVDDSQLPKDRFSAERLKGVDSTLKIQPAKLEDSAVYLCASSSGGSSNQPQHFGDGTRLSIL.

Here the CDR3 DNA reads TGTGCCAGCAGCTCGGGCGGGAGTAGTGGAGATACGCAGTATTTT. It codes for CASSSGGSSGDTQYF. The rearrangement joins TRBV7-9 to TRBJ2-3; 7 bases fit TRBD2. This CDR3 is 15 amino acids long. J was trimmed by 5 bases and V by 4 bases; bases with no gene match: 9. Germline V gene lookup returns CDR1 SEHNR and CDR2 FQNEAQ (reference sequence).

In its sample, this clone was seen once. The chain carries TRBV11-2 and TRBJ2-7; no clear D gene. Germline V gene data show CDR1 as SGHAT and CDR2 as FQNNGV. This CDR3 is built from 8 residues. V dropped 5 bases and J dropped 12 bases, with 5 bases sitting between them. The CDR3 protein is CASSPRYF. The CDR3, as DNA: TGTGCCAGCAGCCCCCGGTACTTC.

The J gene is TRBJ1-1, the V gene TRBV29-1; the match to TRBD1 covers 7 bases. Germline values: CDR1 SQVTM, CDR2 ANQGSEA. CDR3 length: 15 residues. With V trimmed by 6 bases and J by 11 bases, 21 bases remained unmatched. The CDR3 is CSVARDSSTAQGAFF. As DNA, the CDR3 is TGCAGCGTGGCCCGGGACAGCTCGACTGCCCAGGGCGCTTTCTTT.

V and J are TRBV18 and TRBJ2-3; TRBD1 matches at 7 bases. Trimming removed 3 bases from V and 5 bases from J; junction bases left unmatched: 2. Germline V gene data show CDR1 as KGHSH and CDR2 as LQKENI. The CDR3 is 13 residues long. The CDR3 reads CASSPTGVDTQYF. The CDR3 nucleotides are TGTGCCAGCTCACCCACAGGGGTAGATACGCAGTATTTT.

This chain connects TRBV2 to TRBJ1-5, with 7 bases fitting TRBD1. CDR1 and CDR2 (germline): SNHLY, FYNNEI. This CDR3 has 14 amino acids. The junction had 10 bases not matched to a gene; V was cut back by 8 bases and J by 6 bases. The CDR3 reads CASHDYRGRQPQHF. CDR3 coding DNA: TGTGCCAGCCATGACTACAGGGGTCGTCAGCCCCAGCATTTT.

CDR3 amino acids: CASGARAGGTDTQYF. CDR3 bases: TGTGCCAGCGGCGCCCGAGCGGGAGGCACAGATACGCAGTATTTT. The chain is built from TRBV7-2 and TRBJ2-3; 8 positions match TRBD2. This CDR3 spans 15 amino acids. Germline V gives CDR1 SGHTA, CDR2 FQGNSA. V was clipped by 8 bases and J by 1 base; unmatched bases: 8. Complete variable domain (other parts from reference TRBV7-2 and TRBJ2-3): GAGVSQSPSNKVTEKGKDVELRCDPISGHTALYWYRQSLGQGLEFLIYFQGNSAPDKSGLPSDRFSAERTGGSVSTLTIQRTQQEDSAVYLCASGARAGGTDTQYFGPGTRLTVL.

The chain joins TRBV5-4 to TRBJ2-7; 7 nucleotides align to TRBD1. This CDR3 comprises 14 residues. Looked up from germline, CDR1 is SGHNT and CDR2 is YYREEE (reference sequence). Germline trimming cut 4 bases from V and 2 bases from J; bases unmatched to any gene: 6. In DNA form, the CDR3 reads TGTGCCAGCAGCACCCGACAGGGAACCTACGAGCAGTACTTC. As protein: CASSTRQGTYEQYF.